This paragraph covers one T cell receptor beta chain sequence. The data stem from a study of blood T cell repertoires in COVID-19. Looking at the study overall: Acute and convalescent COVID-19 specimens originated in the United States, Italy and Spain. The cDNA or gDNA used as material had been derived from T cells, B-cell-depleted T cells, or PBMCs.

Per the original data handling: Estimation of nucleated cell counts was performed using reference gene primer amplification. Method: immunoSEQ multiplex PCR; TCRdb's copy keeps in-frame clones and lacks some. The DNA gave D and trimming, while V, J and clone size come from that table. The table includes about 78,000 clones, about 90% detected once. Deletions cut 6 bases from V and 4 bases from J, with 12 bases between. Germline-derived CDR1 and CDR2 are MNHEY and SVGAGI. CDR3 length: 13 residues. J is TRBJ1-2 and V is TRBV6-5; D may be TRBD1 (5 bases). What was sequenced was peripheral blood. The clonotype originates from a woman aged 50 to 60 in a cohort sampled during active COVID-19. The CDR3 reads CASRTGGLYGYTF. The CDR3 bases are TGTGCCAGCAGGACGGGGGGACTCTATGGCTACACCTTC.